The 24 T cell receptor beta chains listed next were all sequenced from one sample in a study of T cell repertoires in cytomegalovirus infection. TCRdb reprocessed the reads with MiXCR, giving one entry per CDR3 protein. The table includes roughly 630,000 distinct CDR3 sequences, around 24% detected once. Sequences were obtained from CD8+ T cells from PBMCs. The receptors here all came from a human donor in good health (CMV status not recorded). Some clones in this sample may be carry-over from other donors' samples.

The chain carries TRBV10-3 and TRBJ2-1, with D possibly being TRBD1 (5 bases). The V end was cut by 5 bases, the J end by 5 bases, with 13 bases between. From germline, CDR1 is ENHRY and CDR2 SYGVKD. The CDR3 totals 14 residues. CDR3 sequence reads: CAISLRVGDNEQFF. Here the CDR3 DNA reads TGTGCCATCAGTCTTCGGGTAGGGGACAATGAGCAGTTCTTC.

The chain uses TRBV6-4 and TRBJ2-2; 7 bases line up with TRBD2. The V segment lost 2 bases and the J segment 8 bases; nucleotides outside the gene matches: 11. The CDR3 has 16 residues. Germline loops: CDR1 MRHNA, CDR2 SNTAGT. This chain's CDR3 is CASSDLPGTTTGELFF. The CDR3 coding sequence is TGTGCCAGCAGTGACCTCCCCGGGACTACGACTGGGGAGCTGTTTTTT.

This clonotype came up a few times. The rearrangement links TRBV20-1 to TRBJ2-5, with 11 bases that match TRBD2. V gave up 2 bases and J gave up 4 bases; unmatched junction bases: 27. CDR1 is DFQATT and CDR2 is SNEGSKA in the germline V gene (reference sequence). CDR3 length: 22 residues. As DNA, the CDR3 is TGCAGTGCTAGACCCACTAGCGGGGGCCCGCGGGGGACGTACCCTCGGGGAGAGACCCAGTACTTC. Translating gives CSARPTSGGPRGTYPRGETQYF.

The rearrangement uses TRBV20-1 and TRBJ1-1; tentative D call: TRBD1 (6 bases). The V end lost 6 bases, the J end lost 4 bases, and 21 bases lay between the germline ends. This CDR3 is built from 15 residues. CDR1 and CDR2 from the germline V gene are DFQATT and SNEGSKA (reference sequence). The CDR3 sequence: CSAFNEFTGTTEAFF. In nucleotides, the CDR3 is TGCAGTGCCTTTAACGAGTTCACAGGGACCACTGAAGCTTTCTTT.

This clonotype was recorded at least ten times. CDR3 in DNA: TGTGCCAGCAGCCGCCGGGGTACCAGCGGGGGCCTTAGCACAGATACGCAGTATTTT. It specifies CASSRRGTSGGLSTDTQYF. The V and J genes are TRBV28 and TRBJ2-3; 8 bases map to TRBD2. This CDR3 is 19 amino acids long. Trimming removed 6 bases from V and 0 bases from J; junction bases left unmatched: 17. Germline V CDR1 and CDR2: MDHEN, SYDVKM.

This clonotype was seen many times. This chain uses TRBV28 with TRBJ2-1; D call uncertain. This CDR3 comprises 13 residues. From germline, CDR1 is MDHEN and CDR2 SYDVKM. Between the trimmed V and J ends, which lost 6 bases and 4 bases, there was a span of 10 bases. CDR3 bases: TGTGCCAGCAGCTTTGGAAGATACAATGAGCAGTTCTTC. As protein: CASSFGRYNEQFF.

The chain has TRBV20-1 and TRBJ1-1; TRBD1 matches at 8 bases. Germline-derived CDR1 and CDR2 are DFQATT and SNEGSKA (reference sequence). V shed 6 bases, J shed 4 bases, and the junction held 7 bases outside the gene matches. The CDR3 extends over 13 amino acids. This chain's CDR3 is CSAIGDRGTEAFF. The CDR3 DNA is TGCAGTGCCATCGGTGACAGGGGCACTGAAGCTTTCTTT.

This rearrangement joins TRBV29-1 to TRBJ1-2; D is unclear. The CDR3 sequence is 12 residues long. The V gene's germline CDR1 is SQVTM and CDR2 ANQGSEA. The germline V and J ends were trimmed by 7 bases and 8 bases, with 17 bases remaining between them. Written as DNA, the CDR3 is TGCAGCGCTACGGACGTCTGGGGAGGCTACACCTTC. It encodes CSATDVWGGYTF.

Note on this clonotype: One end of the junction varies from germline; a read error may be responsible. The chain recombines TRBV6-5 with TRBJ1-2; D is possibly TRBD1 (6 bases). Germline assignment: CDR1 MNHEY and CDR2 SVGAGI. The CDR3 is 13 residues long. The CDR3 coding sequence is TGTGCCAGCAGTTACCGACAGGACTATGGCTACACATTC. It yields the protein CASSYRQDYGYTF.

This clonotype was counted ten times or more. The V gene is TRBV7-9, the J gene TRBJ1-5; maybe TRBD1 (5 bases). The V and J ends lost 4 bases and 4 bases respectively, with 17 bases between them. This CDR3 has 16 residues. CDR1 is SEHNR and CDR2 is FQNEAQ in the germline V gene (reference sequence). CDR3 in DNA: TGTGCCAGCAGCTCACTGGGGACCACGACGAATCAGCCCCAGCATTTT. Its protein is CASSSLGTTTNQPQHF.

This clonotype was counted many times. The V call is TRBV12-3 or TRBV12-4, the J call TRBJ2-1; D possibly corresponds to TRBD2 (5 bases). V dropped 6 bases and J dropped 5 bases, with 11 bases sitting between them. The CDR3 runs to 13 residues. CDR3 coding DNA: TGTGCCAGCAGACTTCACGGGGACAATGAGCAGTTCTTC. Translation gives CASRLHGDNEQFF.

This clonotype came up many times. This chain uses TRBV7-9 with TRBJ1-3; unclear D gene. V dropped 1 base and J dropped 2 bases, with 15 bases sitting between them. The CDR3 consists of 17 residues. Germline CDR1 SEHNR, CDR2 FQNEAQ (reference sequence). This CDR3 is CASSLDRGEMTGNTIYF. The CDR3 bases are TGTGCCAGCAGCTTAGATCGCGGGGAGATGACTGGAAACACCATATATTTT. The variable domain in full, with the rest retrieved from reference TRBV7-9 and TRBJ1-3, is DTGVSQNPRHKITKRGQNVTFRCDPISEHNRLYWYRQTLGQGPEFLTYFQNEAQLEKSRLLSDRFSAERPKGSFSTLEIQRTEQGDSAMYLCASSLDRGEMTGNTIYFGEGSWLTVV.

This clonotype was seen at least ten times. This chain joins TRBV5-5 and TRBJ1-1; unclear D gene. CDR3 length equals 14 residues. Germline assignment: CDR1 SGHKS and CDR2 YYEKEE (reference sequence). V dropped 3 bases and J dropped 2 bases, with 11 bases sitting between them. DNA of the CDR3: TGTGCCAGCAGCTGGTTGAGCGCTAACACTGAAGCTTTCTTT. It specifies CASSWLSANTEAFF.

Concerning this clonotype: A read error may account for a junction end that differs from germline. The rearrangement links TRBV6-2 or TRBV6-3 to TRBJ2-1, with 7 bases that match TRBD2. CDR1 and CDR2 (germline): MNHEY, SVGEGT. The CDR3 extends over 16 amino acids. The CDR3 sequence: CASSYSGLVSYNEQFF. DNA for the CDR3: TGTGCCAGCAGCTACTCCGGACTAGTATCTTACAATGAGCAGTTCTTC.

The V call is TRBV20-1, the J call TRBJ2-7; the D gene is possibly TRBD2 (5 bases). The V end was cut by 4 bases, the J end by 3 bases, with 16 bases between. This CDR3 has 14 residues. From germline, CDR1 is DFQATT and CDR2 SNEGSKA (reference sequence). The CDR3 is CSAIVDLGSYEQYV. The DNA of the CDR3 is TGCAGTGCTATTGTCGATTTAGGGAGCTACGAGCAGTACGTC.

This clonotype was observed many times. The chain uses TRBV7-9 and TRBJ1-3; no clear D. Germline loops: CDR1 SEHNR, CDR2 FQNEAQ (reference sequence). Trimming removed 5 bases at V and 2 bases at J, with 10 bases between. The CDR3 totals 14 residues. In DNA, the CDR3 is TGTGCCAGCAGCCTCCGGACGGCTGGAAACACCATATATTTT. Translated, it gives CASSLRTAGNTIYF.

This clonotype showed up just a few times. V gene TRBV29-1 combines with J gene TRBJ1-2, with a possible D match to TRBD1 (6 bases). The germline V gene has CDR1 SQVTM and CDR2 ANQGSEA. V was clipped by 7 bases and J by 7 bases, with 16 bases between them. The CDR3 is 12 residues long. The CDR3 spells CSAKEGDAGYTF. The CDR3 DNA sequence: TGCAGCGCCAAAGAGGGGGATGCTGGCTACACCTTC.

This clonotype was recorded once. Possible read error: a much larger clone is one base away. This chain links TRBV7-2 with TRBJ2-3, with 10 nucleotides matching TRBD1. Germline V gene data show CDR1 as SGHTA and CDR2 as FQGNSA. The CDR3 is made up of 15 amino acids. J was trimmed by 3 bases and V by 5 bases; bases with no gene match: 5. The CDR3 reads CTSSHGQGVTDTQYF. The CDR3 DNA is TGTACCAGCAGCCACGGACAGGGGGTAACAGATACGCAGTATTTT.

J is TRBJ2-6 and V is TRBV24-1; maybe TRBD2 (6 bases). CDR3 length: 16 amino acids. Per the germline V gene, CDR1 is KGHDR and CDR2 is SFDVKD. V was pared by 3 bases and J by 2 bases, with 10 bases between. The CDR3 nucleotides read TGTGCCACCAGTGATGGAGGGGTGGCTGGGGCCAACGTCCTGACTTTC. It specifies CATSDGGVAGANVLTF.

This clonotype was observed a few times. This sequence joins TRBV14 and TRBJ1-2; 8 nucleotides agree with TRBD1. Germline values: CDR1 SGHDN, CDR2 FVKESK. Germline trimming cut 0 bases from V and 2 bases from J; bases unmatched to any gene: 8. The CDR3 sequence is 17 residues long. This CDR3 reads CASSQEDKNRGNYGYTF. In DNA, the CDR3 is TGTGCCAGCAGCCAAGAGGATAAGAACAGGGGGAACTATGGCTACACCTTC.

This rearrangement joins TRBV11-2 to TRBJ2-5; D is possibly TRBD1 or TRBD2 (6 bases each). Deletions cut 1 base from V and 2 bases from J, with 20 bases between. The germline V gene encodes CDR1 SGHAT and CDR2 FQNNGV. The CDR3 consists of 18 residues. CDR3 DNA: TGTGCCAGCAGCTTAGTCCTGGGCGGGGACAAAAGTCAAGAGACCCAGTACTTC. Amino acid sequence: CASSLVLGGDKSQETQYF.

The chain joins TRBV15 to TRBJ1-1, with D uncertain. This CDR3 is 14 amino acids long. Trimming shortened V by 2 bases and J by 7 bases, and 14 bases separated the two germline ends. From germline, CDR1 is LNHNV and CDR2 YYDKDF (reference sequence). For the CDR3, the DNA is TGTGCCACCAGCAGATTGACGGGGTCAGTTGAAGCTTTCTTT. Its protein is CATSRLTGSVEAFF.

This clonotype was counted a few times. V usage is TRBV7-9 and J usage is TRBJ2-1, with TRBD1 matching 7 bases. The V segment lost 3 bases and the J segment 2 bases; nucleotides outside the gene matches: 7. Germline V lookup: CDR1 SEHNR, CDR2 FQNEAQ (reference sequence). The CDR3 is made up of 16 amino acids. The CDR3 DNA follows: TGTGCCAGCAGCTTCTCGACAGGGCGTCCCTACAATGAGCAGTTCTTC. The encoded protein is CASSFSTGRPYNEQFF.

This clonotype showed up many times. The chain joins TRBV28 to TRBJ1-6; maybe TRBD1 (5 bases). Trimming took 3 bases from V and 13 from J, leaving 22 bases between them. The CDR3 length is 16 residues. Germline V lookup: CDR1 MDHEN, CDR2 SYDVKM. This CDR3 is CASSFRQDGLGGPLHF. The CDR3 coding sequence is TGTGCCAGCAGTTTCCGCCAGGACGGTCTGGGGGGTCCCCTCCACTTT.